The 10 T cell receptor beta chains in this list originate from one sample, sequenced in a study of OX40 agonist ivuxolimab in advanced cancers. The method was immunoSEQ multiplex PCR; TCRdb's version includes in-frame clones alone and lacks a portion of them. The sample lists some 100,000 clones, approximately 90% occurring once. This specimen consisted of CD4+ or CD8+ T cells sorted from blood, obtained in a trial of the OX40 agonist ivuxolimab. Receptors were obtained from an adult with an advanced solid tumor such as melanoma, head and neck, liver or kidney cancer.

The chain links TRBV9 to TRBJ2-1; possibly TRBD2 for D (6 bases). The CDR3 consists of 15 residues. V lost 0 bases and J lost 7, with 14 bases in between. CDR1 and CDR2 from the germline V gene are SGDLS and YYNGEE. CDR3 protein: CASSVGAGRQNEQFF. The CDR3 coding sequence is TGTGCCAGCAGCGTAGGGGCGGGAAGGCAGAATGAGCAGTTCTTC.

This chain joins TRBV6-4 and TRBJ1-4, with TRBD1 matching over 10 bases. V gave up 5 bases and J gave up 9 bases; unmatched junction bases: 9. The CDR3 loop spans 15 amino acids. Germline V gene lookup returns CDR1 MRHNA and CDR2 SNTAGT. The CDR3 here is CASSQTGTGDKKLFF. CDR3 DNA: TGTGCCAGCAGTCAAACCGGGACAGGGGATAAAAAACTGTTTTTT.

The CDR3: CASSLIGTPRETQYF. The CDR3 region has the DNA TGTGCCAGCAGCTTAATCGGGACACCCCGTGAGACCCAGTACTTC. The chain recombines TRBV7-3 with TRBJ2-5; a weak D match, TRBD1 (6 bases). The CDR3 is 15 amino acids. The germline V gene encodes CDR1 SGHTA and CDR2 FQGTGA. Trimming removed 1 base from V and 5 bases from J, with 14 bases in between.

This chain joins TRBV7-2 and TRBJ2-7; TRBD1 might be the D (6 bases). The V gene lost 1 base and the J gene lost 3 bases, with 10 bases spanning the gap. CDR3 size: 14 residues. Germline V gives CDR1 SGHTA, CDR2 FQGNSA. For the CDR3, the DNA is TGTGCCAGCAGCTTAGTTGGGACAAGCTACGAGCAGTACTTC. It yields the protein CASSLVGTSYEQYF.

The J gene is TRBJ2-1, the V gene TRBV2; tentatively, D is TRBD2 (6 bases). This CDR3 is built from 15 residues. The V gene's germline CDR1 is SNHLY and CDR2 FYNNEI. Trimming removed 1 base from V and 0 bases from J, with 7 bases in between. This CDR3 reads CASSEGGISYNEQFF. CDR3 bases: TGTGCCAGCAGTGAAGGCGGGATCTCCTACAATGAGCAGTTCTTC.

The chain recombines TRBV5-1 with TRBJ1-5; D is unclear. V was trimmed by 0 bases and J by 5 bases, leaving 9 bases between them. The CDR3 totals 14 residues. In germline, CDR1 is SGHRS, CDR2 YFSETQ. CDR3 bases: TGCGCCAGCAGCTTGGTAGGGCTGGATCAGCCCCAGCATTTT. Translation: CASSLVGLDQPQHF. Supplemented by reference TRBV5-1 and TRBJ1-5, the full variable domain reads KAGVTQTPRYLIKTRGQQVTLSCSPISGHRSVSWYQQTPGQGLQFLFEYFSETQRNKGNFPGRFSGRQFSNSRSEMNVSTLELGDSALYLCASSLVGLDQPQHFGDGTRLSIL.

J is TRBJ1-2 and V is TRBV5-1; weak D call: TRBD1 (6 bases). Trimming pared 0 bases from V and 7 bases from J, leaving 22 bases between. The germline CDR1 and CDR2 sequences are SGHRS and YFSETQ. The CDR3 totals 17 residues. DNA for the CDR3: TGCGCCAGCAGCTTGGGGTTTGCGCCAGGGGCTTATAGTGGCTACACCTTC. It specifies CASSLGFAPGAYSGYTF.

The V call is TRBV4-1, the J call TRBJ1-2, with TRBD1 matching over 7 bases. The CDR3 is 14 residues long. V was clipped by 3 bases and J by 2 bases; unmatched bases: 3. Germline CDR1 MGHRA, CDR2 YSYEKL. The DNA of the CDR3 is TGCGCCAGCAGCCAGACGACAGGGAACTATGGCTACACCTTC. Its protein product is CASSQTTGNYGYTF.

In this sample, this clone turned up once. The V call is TRBV7-8, the J call TRBJ1-3; D is ambiguous. The V end lost 5 bases, the J end lost 0 bases, and 14 bases lay between the germline ends. Germline-derived CDR1 and CDR2 are SGHVS and FQNEAQ. The CDR3 is made up of 16 amino acids. The CDR3 DNA is TGTGCCAGCAGCCTCCAGGCGGTCAACTCTGGAAACACCATATATTTT. Translated: CASSLQAVNSGNTIYF.

J is TRBJ2-1 and V is TRBV6-4; possible D gene TRBD1, 6 bases. The V gene lost 4 bases and the J gene lost 0 bases, with 10 bases spanning the gap. The CDR3 extends over 15 amino acids. Per germline, CDR1 MRHNA and CDR2 SNTAGT. Here the CDR3 reads CASSVGGSSYNEQFF. DNA of the CDR3: TGTGCCAGCAGTGTAGGGGGAAGCTCCTACAATGAGCAGTTCTTC.